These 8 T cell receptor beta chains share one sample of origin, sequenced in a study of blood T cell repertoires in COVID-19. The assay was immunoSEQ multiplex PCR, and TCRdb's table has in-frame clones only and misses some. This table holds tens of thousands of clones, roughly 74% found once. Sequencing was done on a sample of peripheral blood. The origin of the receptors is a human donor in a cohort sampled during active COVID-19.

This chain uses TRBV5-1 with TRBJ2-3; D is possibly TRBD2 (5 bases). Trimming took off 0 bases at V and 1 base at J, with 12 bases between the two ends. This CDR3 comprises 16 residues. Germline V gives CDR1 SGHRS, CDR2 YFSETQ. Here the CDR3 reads CASSLAGMGGTDTQYF. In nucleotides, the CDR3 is TGCGCCAGCAGCTTGGCCGGGATGGGAGGCACAGATACGCAGTATTTT.

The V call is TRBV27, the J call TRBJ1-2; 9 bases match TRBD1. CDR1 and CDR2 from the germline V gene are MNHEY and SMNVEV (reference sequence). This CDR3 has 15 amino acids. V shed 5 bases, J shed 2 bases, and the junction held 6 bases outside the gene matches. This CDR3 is CASSAPGTGNYGYTF. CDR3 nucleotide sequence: TGTGCCAGCAGTGCCCCCGGGACAGGGAACTATGGCTACACCTTC.

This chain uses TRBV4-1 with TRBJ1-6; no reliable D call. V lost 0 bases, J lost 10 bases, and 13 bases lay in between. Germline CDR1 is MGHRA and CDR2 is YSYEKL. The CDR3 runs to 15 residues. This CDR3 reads CASSQDWRTHSPLHF. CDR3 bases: TGCGCCAGCAGCCAAGATTGGAGAACTCACTCACCCCTCCACTTT.

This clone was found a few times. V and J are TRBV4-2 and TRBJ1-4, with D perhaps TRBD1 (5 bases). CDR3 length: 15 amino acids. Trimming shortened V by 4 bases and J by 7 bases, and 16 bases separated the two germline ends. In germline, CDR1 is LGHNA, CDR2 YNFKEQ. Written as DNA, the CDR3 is TGTGCCAGCAGCCCACCGGGGGGAATACCTGAAAAACTGTTTTTT. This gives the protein CASSPPGGIPEKLFF.

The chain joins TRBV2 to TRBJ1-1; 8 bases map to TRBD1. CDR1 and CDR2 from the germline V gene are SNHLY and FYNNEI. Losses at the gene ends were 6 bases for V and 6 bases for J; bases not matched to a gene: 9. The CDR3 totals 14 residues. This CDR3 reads CASRSQGGTAEAFF. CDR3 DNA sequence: TGTGCCAGCAGGTCACAGGGGGGGACCGCTGAAGCTTTCTTT.

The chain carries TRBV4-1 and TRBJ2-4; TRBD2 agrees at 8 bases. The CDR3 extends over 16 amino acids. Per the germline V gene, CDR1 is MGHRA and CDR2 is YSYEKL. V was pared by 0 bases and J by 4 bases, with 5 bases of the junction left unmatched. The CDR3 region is CASSQDPGGAKNIQYF. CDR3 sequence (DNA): TGCGCCAGCAGCCAAGATCCCGGGGGGGCGAAAAACATTCAGTACTTC.

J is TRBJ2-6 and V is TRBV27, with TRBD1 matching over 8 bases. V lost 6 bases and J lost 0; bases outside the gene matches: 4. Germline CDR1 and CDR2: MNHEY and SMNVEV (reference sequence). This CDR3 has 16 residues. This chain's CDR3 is CASRRDRISGANVLTF. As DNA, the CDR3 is TGTGCCAGCAGAAGGGACAGGATCTCTGGGGCCAACGTCCTGACTTTC.

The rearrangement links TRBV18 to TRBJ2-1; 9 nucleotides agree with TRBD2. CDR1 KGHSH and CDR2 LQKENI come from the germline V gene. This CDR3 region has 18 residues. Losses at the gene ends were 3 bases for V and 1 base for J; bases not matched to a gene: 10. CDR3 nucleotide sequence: TGTGCCAGCTCACCTTATATAGCGGGAGCGGGTTCCTACAATGAGCAGTTCTTC. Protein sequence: CASSPYIAGAGSYNEQFF.